This T cell receptor beta chain originates from a study of post-analysis software for immune sequencing data. General study findings and limits: There were four or five TRBV segments more frequent in patients than controls, and TRBV5-6, TRBV5-1 and TRBV20-1 were among them.

Presence of unique molecular identifiers characterized the TCR beta cDNA libraries. T cells numbering about 0.85 to 10 million yielded cDNA molecules that totaled roughly 500,000. TCRdb re-called the PCR reads through MiXCR, storing one row per CDR3 protein. The sample gives hundreds of thousands of distinct CDR3 sequences, just under 30% of which show up once; more than 0.45% is in the top ten. In this sample, this clonotype turned up a few times. What it binds is not known. Germline CDR1 SGDLS, CDR2 YYNGEE. Trimming removed 0 bases from V and 1 base from J, with 13 bases in between. The CDR3 is 16 amino acids.

The sequence was collected from a girl aged 5-17 years with multiple sclerosis. Material for sequencing was blood. The genes are TRBV9 and TRBJ2-5; maybe TRBD2 (5 bases). The CDR3 sequence: CASSVGPTAAQETQYF. The DNA of the CDR3 is TGTGCCAGCAGCGTAGGACCTACAGCGGCCCAAGAGACCCAGTACTTC.